This T cell receptor beta chain appears in the sequencing data of a study of CXCR3-negative and CXCR3-positive naive CD8 T cells (dated by TCRdb to between 2018 and 2021). General notes on the study: In total, approximately 130 million TRB reads were obtained, corresponding to roughly 1.5 +/- 0.3 million reads per library. The diversity and physicochemical repertoire analyses included 11 donors pooled from two independent experiments. The TRBV-TRBJ cluster analysis covered naive subsets from about five donors and memory cells from 3 donors.

Results the study describes overall, beyond this receptor: Repertoire diversity was comparably high in both naive subsets but much lower in memory CD8+ T cells. CXCR3 expression partially decreased after cryopreservation, so most assays used freshly isolated PBMCs. Because surface CD5, which is linked to self-reactivity in mice, was comparable between the naive subsets, TCR interaction strength was also inferred from the physicochemical properties of TRB CDR3s. Similar TRBV-TRBJ usage was shown by naive CXCR3-negative and CXCR3-positive cells from the same donor, whereas distinct patterns were shown by memory cells.

For every CD8+ T cell subset, fewer than 350,000 cells were flow-sorted straight into RLT lysis buffer, and each subset was sorted in triplicate. Standard density gradient centrifugation was used to isolate peripheral blood mononuclear cells from buffy coats. Total RNA was extracted from sorted cells with an RNeasy Mini Kit. Worth noting for this clonotype: Its cognate antigen has yet to be identified.

Including cysteine and phenylalanine, the CDR3 has 15 amino acids. The DNA is unrecorded. Taken from the germline V gene, the CDR1 and CDR2 loops are SQVTM and ANQGSEA. Sequenced on a NextSeq 550. The Human TCR Profiling Kit (MiLaboratory) was used to prepare UMI-labeled 5' RACE TRB cDNA libraries. The full amount of extracted RNA was used for cDNA synthesis, and the full amount of resulting cDNA was used for PCR amplification. Libraries were prepared in parallel using an identical number of PCR cycles. On the authors' methods: With a requirement of at least two reads per UMI, MIGEC and MiXCR extracted about 53,000 +/- 9,400 unique UMI-labeled TRB cDNA molecules per library. On average, each library contained 40,000 +/- 10,000 functional in-frame TRB CDR3 nucleotide clonotypes without stop codons. After each sample was downsampled to 5000 UMI-labeled TRB molecules, VDJtools was used to calculate diversity metrics such as normalized Shannon-Wiener and Chao1. VDJtools computed clonotype-size-weighted physicochemical properties of the central five CDR3 residues: interaction energy, strength, volume and Kidera factor 4. Once TCRdb had reprocessed the reads, it stored one entry per CDR3 protein sequence and supplied no DNA. The V and J calls reflect TCRdb's pipeline rather than the authors' work. The sample table includes just under 45,000 distinct CDR3 sequences. About 14% of the sample rests with the top ten.

Sequenced input: memory CD8+ T cells from blood. What the cell subset or site label conveys for this sample: conventional CD8+ memory T cells (TMEM), sorted as controls. This receptor was taken from a human donor in good health. Some clones in this sample may be carry-over from other donors' samples. The chain links TRBV29-1 with TRBJ1-2; the D gene TCRdb calls, TRBD1, cannot be checked with no DNA. Here the CDR3 is given as CSVPTLDRENYGYTF. With the portions outside the CDR3 filled from the reference TRBV29-1 and TRBJ1-2 genes, the complete variable region becomes SAVISQKPSRDICQRGTSLTIQCQVDSQVTMMFWYRQQPGQSLTLIATANQGSEATYESGFVIDKFPISRPNLTFSTLTVSNMSPEDSSIYLCSVPTLDRENYGYTFGSGTRLTVV.